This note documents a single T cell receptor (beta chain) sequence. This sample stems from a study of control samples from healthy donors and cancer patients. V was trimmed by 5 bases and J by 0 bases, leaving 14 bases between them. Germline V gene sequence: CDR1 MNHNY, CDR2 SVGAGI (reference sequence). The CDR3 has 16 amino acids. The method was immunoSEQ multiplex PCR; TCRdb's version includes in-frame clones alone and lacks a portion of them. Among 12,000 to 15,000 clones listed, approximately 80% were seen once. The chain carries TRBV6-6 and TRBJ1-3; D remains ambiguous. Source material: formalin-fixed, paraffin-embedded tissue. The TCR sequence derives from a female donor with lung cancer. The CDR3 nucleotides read TGTGCCAGCAGTACCCCGTGGGAGCTCTCTGGAAACACCATATATTTT. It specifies CASSTPWELSGNTIYF.